The rows below give T cell receptor beta chains drawn from one sample of a study of blood T cell repertoires in COVID-19. TCRdb keeps only in-frame clones here, not all; method: immunoSEQ multiplex PCR. The profile shows 250,000 or so clones, over 70% of them singletons. Sequencing was performed on peripheral blood. The receptors were sampled from a woman aged 80 or over with acute or convalescent COVID-19. The conserved cysteine and the conserved F or W are not part of the CDR3 here. The order of the fields is V gene, CDR3 protein.

TRBV18	ASSPLLTGQQNEKLF
TRBV3-1/TRBV3-2	ASSQVWAGAYEQY
TRBV2	ASSRTGIRGNQPQH
TRBV7-7	ASISTGTGNTEAF
TRBV5-4	ASSSGLATQETQY
TRBV2	ASKDTLLNYGYT
TRBV5-4	ASSLVNTEAF
TRBV5-1	ASSLARGNTIY
TRBV21-1	ASSNSAERGAQY
TRBV19	ASSILRDRVTGELF
TRBV28	ASSPTGEIYEQY
TRBV6-5	ASSYEGVGEQY
TRBV2	ASGLTGLHYT
TRBV25-1	ASSETPRGSGVAEQF
TRBV5-1	ASSLLPGLAQETQY
TRBV9	ASSARGGETQY
TRBV11-2	ASSLDPTVRYGYT
TRBV19	ASSNKQGGNSPLH
TRBV15	ATSSRSGTGPRGAEAF
TRBV5-1	ASSLEGGSYNEQF
TRBV27	ASSLAGGYEQY
TRBV10-3	AISIGQGIYGYT
TRBV12-2	ASPERRRRLGYT
TRBV18	ASSPTAPGAKNTEAF
TRBV27	ASSLSGTFYSNQPQH
TRBV19	ASSIGLAFPETQY
TRBV12-5	ASGLTRQGRVYEQY
TRBV18	ASSPVQGGNTEAF
TRBV2	ASSTGLQRGAGETQY
TRBV18	ASSRDEARGNVEAF
TRBV21-1	ASSKRGRAHGYT
TRBV27	ASSYGQGYEQY
TRBV9	ASSVSVKNTGELF
TRBV6-5	ASRPPSGGPNEQF
TRBV5-1	ASSLPQGQDTQY
TRBV18	ASSPKSSGTGELF
TRBV28	ASRAGQYHQPQH
TRBV13	ASKRSGQGNTGELF
TRBV5-1	ASSRYGGRVYEQY
TRBV18	ASSPGATYEQY
TRBV6-1	ASSEGTGGYGYT
TRBV5-1	ASSLSQQETQY
TRBV18	ASSSNEAGGSTGELF
TRBV2	ASTWTGTSYGYT
TRBV30	AWSVQAGGVDTQY
TRBV6-2/TRBV6-3	ASSYPTGIGAYEQY
TRBV25-1	ASSRQGLNTEAF
TRBV14	ASSPQTGVGTIY
TRBV5-1	ASSSSLAGGPHEQF
TRBV18	ASSPQGGGDSPLH
TRBV16	ASSQPQGAKNIQY
TRBV7-2	ASSLGVYGNQPQH
TRBV4-3	ASSQGQGYQPQH
TRBV30	AFNTGWGTGELF
TRBV19	ASSIRTGGSAEAF
TRBV5-1	ASSPGQTNTGELF
TRBV9	ASSGTSTGNTIY